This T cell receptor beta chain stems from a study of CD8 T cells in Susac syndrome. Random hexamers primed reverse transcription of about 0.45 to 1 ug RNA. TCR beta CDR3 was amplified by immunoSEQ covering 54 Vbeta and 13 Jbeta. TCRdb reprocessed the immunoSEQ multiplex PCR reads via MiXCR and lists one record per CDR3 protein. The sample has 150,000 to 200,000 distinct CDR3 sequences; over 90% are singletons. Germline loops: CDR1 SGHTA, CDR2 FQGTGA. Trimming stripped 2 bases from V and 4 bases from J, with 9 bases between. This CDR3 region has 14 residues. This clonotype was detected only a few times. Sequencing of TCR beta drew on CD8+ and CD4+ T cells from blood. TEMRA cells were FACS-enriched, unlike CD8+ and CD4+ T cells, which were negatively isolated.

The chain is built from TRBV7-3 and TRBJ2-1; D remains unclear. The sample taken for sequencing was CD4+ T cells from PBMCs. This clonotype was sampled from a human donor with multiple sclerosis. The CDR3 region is CASSLGGLYNEQFF. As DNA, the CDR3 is TGTGCCAGCAGCTTAGGCGGCCTATACAATGAGCAGTTCTTC.